This TCR beta chain stems from a study of T cells in Graves' hyperthyroidism and ophthalmopathy (dated by TCRdb to between 2019 and 2020). Some background on the complete study: Peripheral blood was collected at initial diagnosis, before any treatment. To identify TCR V-J signatures that set the groups apart, the researchers used a discovery cohort of roughly 100 patients, made up of about 44 with Graves' ophthalmopathy and 55 to 65 with stable Graves' hyperthyroidism. Whether ophthalmopathy could be predicted prospectively was tested in an independent validation cohort made up of 18 to 20 hyperthyroidism patients plus 17 patients who later progressed to ophthalmopathy. The approximately 100 discovery patients were divided at random into training and test sets in a 7:3 ratio. In roughly six Graves' hyperthyroidism patients, the study also compared T-cell repertoires from thyroid tissue with T-cell repertoires from blood. Once sampling was done, hyperthyroidism patients were given methimazole at a starting dose of 30 mg daily, whereas ophthalmopathy patients were given high-dose intravenous methylprednisolone. According to the paper, TCR Vbeta CDR3 sequencing was carried out on 135 peripheral blood samples, which came from 40 to 45 ophthalmopathy, around 74 hyperthyroidism and about 17 progressor patients.

Its CDR3 holds 14 amino acids, cysteine through phenylalanine. The retained sequence is limited to the CDR3, 42 bases, with the frame set at the first base. Trimming removed 6 bases from V and 7 bases from J, leaving 16 bases between the germline ends. CDR1 and CDR2 are read off the germline V gene as MDHEN and SYDVKM. In the ophthalmopathy patients, disease was moderately to severely active, with a Clinical Activity Score of 3 or more, a NOSPECS grade of 4 or more, and a duration of less than 3 months. Patients with uncontrolled infections, other autoimmune diseases, pregnancy or lactation were excluded. Diagnoses were based on clinical symptoms, serum thyroxine and TRAb, thyroid ultrasound and orbital computed tomography. PBMCs were separated from roughly 10 ml of fresh peripheral blood using Ficoll-Paque density gradient centrifugation. Total RNA was extracted using Trizol reagent, and RNA quality was assessed on an Agilent 2100 Bioanalyzer.

What the work shows at the level of the full study, not this receptor alone: A model built on a 13 V-J signature distinguished ophthalmopathy from stable hyperthyroidism, reaching roughly 88% sensitivity and about 81% specificity in cross-validation and 80%/75% in testing. Sample size was not statistically predetermined, and blinding of investigators to group allocation was not performed. Most expanded thyroid clonotypes (frequency above 0.001) were also detected in blood, a finding suggesting that blood repertoires may reflect thyroid immune responses. In validation, the model predicted progression to ophthalmopathy a median of roughly 6.2 months before onset, with roughly 70% sensitivity and 72.22% specificity.

Amplification of TCR beta CDR3 regions was carried out from RNA transcripts. For the first round of RT-PCR on the TCR CDR3, the HTBI primer set was used together with the Qiagen OneStep RT-PCR kit. Libraries were constructed in a second round of multiplex PCR, after which size selection and purification were performed. Paired-end sequencing of the libraries was performed with 100 bp reads on an Illumina HiSeq2000. As for how the authors treated the data: SOAPnuke was used to process the raw data, removing reads that contained adapters or uncalled bases, had a mean Phred below 15, or lacked an exact match to the constant primer or identifier. High-quality paired reads were merged using COPE v1.2.5, and each unique nucleotide sequence was defined as a clonotype. MiTCR v1.1 was used to align clonotypes to the IMGT TRBV, TRBD and TRBJ reference segments. Analysis was restricted to V-J combinations with a frequency above 0.0001, which covered about 99% of repertoires. A TCS score was defined as the ratio of F50 (clonal expansion) to E x V (chaos), with BLOSUM62-based TCRdist applied between CDR3 peptides within each V-J. Welch's t-statistics and random forest reduced several hundred V-J features to 13, which were used in a naive Bayes classifier (R e1071). Starting from the raw public reads, TCRdb applied fastp trimming at Q25, assembled clones with MiXCR and retained in-frame beta chains. Rows with one shared CDR3 protein collapse into an entry with the most common genes and DNA. TCRdb, not the original authors, processed these V and J calls. The sample records approximately 250,000 distinct CDR3 sequences, approximately 23% of which are singletons. Approximately 35% of the sample lies in the top ten.

This clonotype appeared many times. Its specific antigen is unknown. Base qualities are not at hand, and no much larger clone is one base apart. What was sequenced was blood. The sequence was collected from a woman in her 40s with Graves' ophthalmopathy. This chain joins TRBV28 to TRBJ1-5; the D region possibly corresponds to TRBD1 (5 bases align). The CDR3 sequence is CASRGTTRTQPQHF. The nucleotide sequence is TGTGCCAGCAGGGGGACGACAAGGACACAGCCCCAGCATTTT.